This T cell receptor beta chain was sequenced during a study of blood T cell repertoires in COVID-19. On the study more broadly: Acute-phase and convalescent COVID-19 samples originated in the United States, Italy and Spain.

Germline V gives CDR1 SGHDN, CDR2 FVKESK. The CDR3 length is 14 residues. Trimming took 4 bases from V and 4 from J, leaving 8 bases between them. Measured with immunoSEQ multiplex PCR; TCRdb has only the in-frame clones, and not every one. The profile shows 100,000 to 140,000 clones, over 60% of them singletons. This clone was recorded a few times. Sample: peripheral blood. The chain combines TRBV14 with TRBJ1-6; perhaps TRBD1 as D (6 bases). This TCR was recovered from a man between 65 and 85 years old with acute or convalescent COVID-19. In nucleotides, the CDR3 is TGTGCCAGCAGCCGAGGACAGTATAATTCACCCCTCCACTTT. Protein: CASSRGQYNSPLHF.